This paragraph reports one TCR beta chain. V shed 1 base, J shed 6 bases, and the junction held 8 bases outside the gene matches. Per germline, CDR1 MDHEN and CDR2 SYDVKM. This CDR3 comprises 16 residues. The data derive from a study of blood T cell repertoires in COVID-19. Study at large: Cohort 3 donors counted as recovered after two negative PCRs, clearance, or resolved symptoms. In each case, the material was cDNA or gDNA derived from T cells, B-cell-depleted T cells, or PBMCs. Some COVID-19 samples were acute and others convalescent; all came from the United States, Italy and Spain.

TCRdb's table, derived via immunoSEQ multiplex PCR, lists solely in-frame clones and lacks some. The sample gives fewer than 150,000 clones, under 90% of which show up once; roughly 3.9% is in the top ten. The sample comprised PBMCs or T cells enriched from blood (not recorded which). V is TRBV28 and J is TRBJ2-1, with 8 nucleotides matching TRBD2. This receptor was obtained from a man over 45 in a cohort exposed to, infected with or recovered from COVID-19 (not recorded which). CDR3 loop: CASSLFGPGGFNEQFF. In DNA, the CDR3 is TGTGCCAGCAGTTTATTTGGGCCGGGAGGGTTCAATGAGCAGTTCTTC.